These 7 T cell receptor beta chains share one sample of origin, sequenced in a study of cytomegalovirus exposure and HLA in healthy donors. 60 Vbeta and 13 Jbeta primers were used in PCR. The repertoire was sequenced with immunoSEQ multiplex PCR; TCRdb's copy has only in-frame clones and lacks some. This specimen shows 150,000 to 200,000 clones; the ten leading clones hold 2% to 2.5%. Sequencing was performed on PBMCs. The receptors stem from a man aged 25 to 45 in good health and CMV-seronegative.

The chain is built from TRBV7-2 and TRBJ1-5; TRBD1 might be the D (6 bases). Trimming removed 1 base from V and 5 bases from J, with 12 bases in between. The CDR3 totals 15 residues. CDR1 is SGHTA, CDR2 FQGNSA, per germline. CDR3 region: CASSLGGQGYQPQHF. CDR3 coding DNA: TGTGCCAGCAGCTTAGGGGGGCAGGGTTATCAGCCCCAGCATTTT.

V and J are TRBV7-2 and TRBJ2-5; 11 bases agree with TRBD2. The better agreement between TRBJ2-7 and the DNA end casts doubt on the J call. The CDR3 covers 17 residues. Germline V lookup: CDR1 SGHTA, CDR2 FQGNSA. The CDR3 DNA is TGTGCCAGCAGCCAACGATTGACTAGCGGGGACGCTTACGAGCAGTACTTC. Protein: CASSQRLTSGDAYEQYF.

The CDR3 loop is CASSRTGGTEAFF. CDR3 DNA sequence: TGTGCCAGCTCACGAACAGGGGGCACTGAAGCTTTCTTT. The chain carries TRBV18 and TRBJ1-1; TRBD1 aligns across 8 bases. The CDR3 runs to 13 residues. V lost 4 bases and J lost 4; bases outside the gene matches: 2. Germline V lookup: CDR1 KGHSH, CDR2 LQKENI.

V is TRBV6-6 and J is TRBJ2-7; perhaps TRBD1 as D (5 bases). CDR3 size: 12 residues. Trimming pared 4 bases from V and 3 bases from J, leaving 7 bases between. CDR1 is MNHNY and CDR2 is SVGAGI in the germline V gene (reference sequence). This chain's CDR3 is CASSSDSYEQYF. CDR3 nucleotides: TGTGCCAGCAGTTCCGACAGCTACGAGCAGTACTTC.

In nucleotides, the CDR3 is TGTGCCAGCAGCGACGAGGGGGCTTTCTATGGCTACACCTTC. Protein: CASSDEGAFYGYTF. The rearrangement joins TRBV5-6 to TRBJ1-2, with TRBD1 identical over 7 bases. The ends lost 4 bases at V and 4 bases at J; junction bases unmatched: 7. Per the germline V gene, CDR1 is SGHDT and CDR2 is YYEEEE. This CDR3 region has 14 residues.

V and J are TRBV7-2 and TRBJ2-7, with D possibly matching TRBD2 (6 bases). Germline lookup yields CDR1 SGHTA and CDR2 FQGNSA. V dropped 3 bases and J dropped 2 bases, with 8 bases sitting between them. CDR3 length equals 13 residues. This CDR3 is CASSFWRAYEQYF. CDR3 nucleotides: TGTGCCAGCAGCTTCTGGAGGGCCTACGAGCAGTACTTC.

V gene TRBV19 combines with J gene TRBJ2-2; perhaps TRBD2 as D (5 bases). The ends were cut back, 0 bases at V and 7 bases at J, with 12 bases in the middle. CDR3 length equals 15 residues. Germline V gene sequence: CDR1 LNHDA, CDR2 SQIVND (reference sequence). CDR3 sequence (DNA): TGTGCCAGTAGTATAGAAATCCGGGAAGTCGGGGAGCTGTTTTTT. This gives the protein CASSIEIREVGELFF. Drawing the rest from reference TRBV19 and TRBJ2-2, the complete variable domain is DGGITQSPKYLFRKEGQNVTLSCEQNLNHDAMYWYRQDPGQGLRLIYYSQIVNDFQKGDIAEGYSVSREKKESFPLTVTSAQKNPTAFYLCASSIEIREVGELFFGEGSRLTVL.